The 27 T cell receptor beta chains in this list originate from one sample, sequenced in a study of radiotherapy plus CTLA-4 blockade in lung cancer. This table comes from immunoSEQ multiplex PCR, and its TCRdb copy is limited to in-frame clones, with some not included. The data hold more than 40,000 clones, with 82% observed a single time. Sequenced here: peripheral blood, sampled from a patient treated with radiotherapy plus ipilimumab. These receptors came from a human donor with non-small cell lung cancer who had stable disease on radiotherapy plus ipilimumab.

The chain has TRBV6-5 and TRBJ2-1; 13 bases are a match to TRBD2. V lost 7 bases, J lost 6 bases, and 6 bases stayed unmatched. Germline-derived CDR1 and CDR2 are MNHEY and SVGAGI. The CDR3 has 15 amino acids. The CDR3 sequence: CASTQLAGGGNEQFF. The CDR3 nucleotides read TGTGCCAGCACTCAACTAGCGGGAGGGGGCAATGAGCAGTTCTTC.

This clone showed up just a few times. The chain carries TRBV28 and TRBJ2-2, with unresolved D. Germline V gene lookup returns CDR1 MDHEN and CDR2 SYDVKM. Trimming left V 6 bases short and J 4 bases short, with 6 bases between. This CDR3 spans 12 amino acids. This CDR3 reads CASRESTGELFF. The DNA of the CDR3 is TGTGCCAGCAGGGAGTCCACCGGGGAGCTGTTTTTT.

The rearrangement uses TRBV27 and TRBJ2-7; D is uncertain. V was cut by 2 bases and J by 2 bases, with 10 bases left in between. CDR1 is MNHEY, CDR2 SMNVEV, per germline (reference sequence). This CDR3 has 14 residues. The CDR3 loop reads CASSLGSRPYEQYF. The CDR3 coding sequence is TGTGCCAGCAGTTTAGGCTCGCGGCCCTACGAGCAGTACTTC.

The chain uses TRBV2 and TRBJ2-1; 10 bases line up with TRBD2. The CDR3 has 19 amino acids. Germline V gives CDR1 SNHLY, CDR2 FYNNEI. Trimming cost V 0 bases and J 2 bases; bases outside gene matches: 10. In DNA form, the CDR3 reads TGTGCCAGCAGTGAAGCGCTTCGGGCTAGCGGGAGAACCTACAATGAGCAGTTCTTC. Amino acids: CASSEALRASGRTYNEQFF.

The J gene is TRBJ2-2, the V gene TRBV7-2; 7 nucleotides agree with TRBD1. J lost 6 bases, V lost 2 bases, and 9 bases had no gene match. The CDR3 runs to 16 residues. Germline CDR1 is SGHTA and CDR2 is FQGNSA. The CDR3 coding sequence is TGTGCCAGCAGCTTAATGAACAGGGGATTGCCCGGGGAGCTGTTTTTT. The encoded protein is CASSLMNRGLPGELFF.

This chain uses TRBV19 with TRBJ1-3, with D unresolved. Germline CDR1 is LNHDA and CDR2 is SQIVND (reference sequence). This CDR3 has 14 residues. Trimming removed 8 bases from V and 0 bases from J, with 11 bases in between. Here the CDR3 DNA reads TGTGCCAGTGCCCGGAGCTCCTCTGGAAACACCATATATTTT. Translation: CASARSSSGNTIYF.

This clone was seen a handful of times. The rearrangement uses TRBV9 and TRBJ1-1, with a tentative D call TRBD1 (5 bases). The germline V gene has CDR1 SGDLS and CDR2 YYNGEE. The V end was cut by 0 bases, the J end by 1 base, with 10 bases between. The CDR3 runs to 15 residues. The DNA for the CDR3 is TGTGCCAGCAGCGTAGGGGCGGGGGAGAACACTGAAGCTTTCTTT. It encodes CASSVGAGENTEAFF.

The J gene is TRBJ1-1, the V gene TRBV27, with 9 bases fitting TRBD1. CDR1 and CDR2 (germline): MNHEY, SMNVEV (reference sequence). V trimming: 5 bases; J trimming: 11 bases; junction bases outside the gene matches: 9. This CDR3 region has 13 residues. Written as DNA, the CDR3 is TGTGCCAGCAGTATCGGACAGGGGAGGGAGGCTTTCTTT. Its translation: CASSIGQGREAFF.

This clone has only one observation. The CDR3: CASSNRDRGPGQPQHF. The CDR3 nucleotides are TGTGCCAGCAGCAATCGGGACAGGGGGCCGGGACAGCCCCAGCATTTT. The chain employs TRBV5-8 and TRBJ1-5; TRBD1 matches at 12 bases. J gave up 7 bases and V 4 bases, and 9 bases lay outside the gene matches. The CDR3 is 16 residues long. The germline CDR1 and CDR2 sequences are SGHTS and YDEGEE.

This rearrangement joins TRBV9 to TRBJ2-2; D is perhaps TRBD1 (7 bases). Trimming took off 4 bases at V and 6 bases at J, with 19 bases between the two ends. The CDR3 contains 16 residues. Per the germline V gene, CDR1 is SGDLS and CDR2 is YYNGEE. CDR3 in DNA: TGTGCCAGCAGCAAAAGAACAGGGGAGGTTCCCGGGGAGCTGTTTTTT. It translates to CASSKRTGEVPGELFF.

This chain joins TRBV7-2 and TRBJ2-1; 8 bases align to TRBD2. This CDR3 comprises 17 residues. CDR1 and CDR2 (germline): SGHTA, FQGNSA. J lost 4 bases, V lost 1 base, and 9 bases had no gene match. The CDR3 coding sequence is TGTGCCAGCAGCTTAGATGTTACTAGCGGACCTTACAATGAGCAGTTCTTC. It yields the protein CASSLDVTSGPYNEQFF.

This chain links TRBV6-5 with TRBJ2-3; a weak D match, TRBD1 (7 bases). Trimming removed 6 bases at V and 3 bases at J, with 16 bases between. The CDR3 has 15 amino acids. Germline loops: CDR1 MNHEY, CDR2 SVGAGI. The CDR3 protein is CASSHRGGGTDTQYF. DNA for the CDR3: TGTGCCAGCAGCCACAGGGGTGGGGGGACAGATACGCAGTATTTT.

The chain has TRBV4-3 and TRBJ2-7; 10 bases are a match to TRBD1. Per the germline V gene, CDR1 is LGHNA and CDR2 is YSLEER. V trimming: 4 bases; J trimming: 5 bases; junction bases outside the gene matches: 11. CDR3 length: 16 amino acids. CDR3 loop: CASSRTPGQGSHEQYF. CDR3 nucleotide sequence: TGCGCCAGCAGCCGAACACCGGGACAGGGGAGTCACGAGCAGTACTTC.

The chain uses TRBV7-2 and TRBJ2-7; the D is unclear. Looked up from germline, CDR1 is SGHTA and CDR2 is FQGNSA. V lost 1 base and J lost 3, with 10 bases in between. The CDR3 totals 14 residues. CDR3 sequence (DNA): TGTGCCAGCAGCTTAGAACACAGAGACTACGAGCAGTACTTC. Its translation: CASSLEHRDYEQYF.

V and J are TRBV19 and TRBJ2-5; a possible D gene is TRBD1 (6 bases). The end of the DNA aligns better with TRBJ2-7, so the J call may be wrong. Germline V gene sequence: CDR1 LNHDA, CDR2 SQIVND (reference sequence). The CDR3 spans 13 residues. CDR3 sequence reads: CASSGGYSYEQYF. CDR3 DNA sequence: TGTGCCAGTAGTGGGGGCTACTCCTACGAGCAGTACTTC.

The V and J genes are TRBV28 and TRBJ2-3, with 13 bases fitting TRBD2. The CDR3 loop spans 17 amino acids. Germline CDR1 is MDHEN and CDR2 is SYDVKM. V gave up 5 bases and J gave up 4 bases; unmatched junction bases: 9. The CDR3, as DNA: TGTGCCAGCAGTACACTAGCGGGAGGGCTCGTGGCAGATACGCAGTATTTT. Translation gives CASSTLAGGLVADTQYF.

Concerning this clone itself: The junction differs from germline at one of its ends, possibly a read error. Other DNA sequences within the sample encode an identical CDR3. This chain joins TRBV29-1 and TRBJ2-2, with D maybe TRBD2 (5 bases). This CDR3 comprises 13 residues. Germline V lookup: CDR1 SQVTM, CDR2 ANQGSEA. CDR3 in amino acids: CSVLSTNTGELFF. The CDR3 nucleotides read TGTAGCGTTCTATCCACGAACACCGGGGAGCTGTTTTTT.

This chain joins TRBV6-6 and TRBJ1-5; maybe TRBD1 (5 bases). This CDR3 is built from 13 residues. V gave up 6 bases and J gave up 10 bases, with 16 bases separating them. Germline loops: CDR1 MNHNY, CDR2 SVGAGI (reference sequence). CDR3 amino acids: CASRETSGFPQHF. The DNA of the CDR3 is TGTGCCAGCAGGGAAACGTCAGGGTTCCCCCAGCATTTT.

This chain uses TRBV7-3 with TRBJ2-3; TRBD1 matches at 7 bases. The J segment lost 0 bases and the V segment lost 2 bases, leaving 5 bases of the junction unmatched. From germline, CDR1 is SGHTA and CDR2 FQGTGA. This CDR3 has 16 amino acids. The CDR3 DNA reads TGTGCCAGCAGCTTATTGGGACAGACTAGCACAGATACGCAGTATTTT. Translation: CASSLLGQTSTDTQYF.

This chain links TRBV11-2 with TRBJ2-7, with D perhaps matching TRBD2 (5 bases). CDR3 length: 14 residues. Trimming took 2 bases from V and 2 from J, leaving 10 bases between them. The germline V gene has CDR1 SGHAT and CDR2 FQNNGV. CDR3 in DNA: TGTGCCAGCAGCTTACTATCGGGGACCTACGAGCAGTACTTC. Its translation is CASSLLSGTYEQYF.

The V and J genes are TRBV30 and TRBJ2-7; tentatively, D is TRBD2 (6 bases). The CDR3 spans 13 residues. V was clipped by 6 bases and J by 6 bases, with 18 bases between them. Per germline, CDR1 GTSNPN and CDR2 SVGIG (reference sequence). The CDR3, as DNA: TGTGCCTGCCCGCGCCGAGGGACTCTCGAGCAGTACTTC. Amino acids: CACPRRGTLEQYF.

The chain joins TRBV5-1 to TRBJ2-5; 14 positions match TRBD2. Germline assignment: CDR1 SGHRS and CDR2 YFSETQ. V was clipped by 3 bases and J by 3 bases; unmatched bases: 4. The CDR3 sequence is 16 residues long. CDR3 DNA sequence: TGCGCCAGCAGCTGGGCGGGACTAGCGGGAGAAGAGACCCAGTACTTC. Its protein product is CASSWAGLAGEETQYF.

V and J are TRBV4-3 and TRBJ1-1; 8 bases are shared with TRBD1. CDR3 length: 16 residues. V was pared by 0 bases and J by 4 bases, with 7 bases of the junction left unmatched. CDR1 is LGHNA, CDR2 YSLEER, per germline. The CDR3 DNA reads as TGCGCCAGCAGCCAAGATTGGGGACAGGATAGCACTGAAGCTTTCTTT. Protein product: CASSQDWGQDSTEAFF.

This CDR3 is CASSLDRNYEQYF. CDR3 nucleotide sequence: TGTGCCAGCAGCTTAGACAGAAACTACGAGCAGTACTTC. The chain has TRBV7-2 and TRBJ2-7; no clear D. Germline V gene data show CDR1 as SGHTA and CDR2 as FQGNSA. The CDR3 length is 13 residues. V was clipped by 1 base and J by 3 bases, with 7 bases between them.

J is TRBJ2-1 and V is TRBV4-2; tentative D call: TRBD2 (5 bases). Germline V lookup: CDR1 LGHNA, CDR2 YNFKEQ. The CDR3 is 16 residues long. Trimming left V 0 bases short and J 7 bases short, with 16 bases between. The CDR3 DNA is TGTGCCAGCAGCCAAGAGTATGGGAGCACCACAAATGAGCAGTTCTTC. Amino acid sequence: CASSQEYGSTTNEQFF.

This rearrangement joins TRBV15 to TRBJ1-2; maybe TRBD1 (5 bases). This CDR3 is 14 amino acids long. The V end lost 0 bases, the J end lost 8 bases, and 13 bases lay between the germline ends. Germline lookup yields CDR1 LNHNV and CDR2 YYDKDF (reference sequence). This CDR3 is CATSREWSGPGYTF. CDR3 bases: TGTGCCACCAGCAGAGAATGGTCAGGGCCCGGCTACACCTTC.

This chain links TRBV28 with TRBJ2-5; 10 bases are shared with TRBD2. Germline V gives CDR1 MDHEN, CDR2 SYDVKM. The CDR3 loop spans 17 amino acids. V gave up 5 bases and J gave up 0 bases; unmatched junction bases: 9. CDR3 bases: TGTGCCAGCAGTCAACTAGCGGGGACTGGGTACCAAGAGACCCAGTACTTC. Translated, it gives CASSQLAGTGYQETQYF.